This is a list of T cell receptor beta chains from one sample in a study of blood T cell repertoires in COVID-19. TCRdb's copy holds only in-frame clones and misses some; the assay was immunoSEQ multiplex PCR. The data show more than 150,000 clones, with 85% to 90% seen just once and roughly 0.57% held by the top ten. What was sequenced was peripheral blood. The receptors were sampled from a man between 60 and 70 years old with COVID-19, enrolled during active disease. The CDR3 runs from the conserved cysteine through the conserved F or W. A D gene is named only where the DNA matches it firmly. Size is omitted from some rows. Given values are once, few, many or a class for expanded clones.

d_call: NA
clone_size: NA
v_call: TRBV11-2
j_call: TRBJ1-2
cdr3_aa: CASSRAGGNNYGYTF
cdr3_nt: TGTGCCAGCAGTCGCGCGGGGGGGAACAACTATGGCTACACCTTC

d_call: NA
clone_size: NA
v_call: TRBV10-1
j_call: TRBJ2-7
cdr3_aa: CASPPSGYEQYF
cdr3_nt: TGCGCCAGCCCTCCATCCGGCTACGAGCAGTACTTC

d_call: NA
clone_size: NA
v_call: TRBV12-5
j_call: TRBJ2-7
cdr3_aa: CASASSGNRGEQYF
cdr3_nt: TGTGCTAGTGCCTCCTCAGGGAACCGTGGCGAGCAGTACTTC

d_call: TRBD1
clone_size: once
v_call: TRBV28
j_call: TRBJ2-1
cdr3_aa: CASFTGTGRFYNEQFF
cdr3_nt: TGTGCCAGCTTTACCGGGACAGGGAGGTTCTACAATGAGCAGTTCTTC

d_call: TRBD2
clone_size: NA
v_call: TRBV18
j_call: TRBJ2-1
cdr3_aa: CASSPRTSGSLYNEQFF
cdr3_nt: TGTGCCAGCTCACCACGGACTAGCGGGAGTCTGTACAATGAGCAGTTCTTC

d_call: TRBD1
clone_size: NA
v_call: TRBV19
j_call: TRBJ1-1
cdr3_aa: CASSLDRGGTEAFF
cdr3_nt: TGTGCCAGTAGCTTGGACAGGGGTGGAACTGAAGCTTTCTTT

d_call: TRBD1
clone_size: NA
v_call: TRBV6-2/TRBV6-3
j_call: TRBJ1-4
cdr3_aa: CASSYAGTGDEKLFF
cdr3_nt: TGTGCCAGCAGTTATGCCGGGACAGGGGACGAAAAACTGTTTTTT

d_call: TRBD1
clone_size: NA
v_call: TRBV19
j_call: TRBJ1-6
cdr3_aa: CASSDRGRGSPLHF
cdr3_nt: TGTGCCAGTAGCGACAGGGGGCGCGGGTCACCCCTCCACTTT

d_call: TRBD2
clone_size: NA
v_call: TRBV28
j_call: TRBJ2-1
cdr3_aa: CASTPPPTGLAGRSYNEQFF
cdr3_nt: TGTGCCAGCACCCCTCCGCCGACAGGACTAGCGGGACGCTCCTACAATGAGCAGTTCTTC

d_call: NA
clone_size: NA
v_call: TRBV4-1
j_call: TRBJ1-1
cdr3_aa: CASSQGADLRAEAFF
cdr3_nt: TGCGCCAGCAGCCAAGGGGCCGACCTCAGGGCTGAAGCTTTCTTT

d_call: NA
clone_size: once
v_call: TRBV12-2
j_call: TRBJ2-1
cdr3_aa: CASRGTGSYNEQFF
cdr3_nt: TGTGCAAGTCGCGGGACAGGGTCCTACAATGAGCAGTTCTTC

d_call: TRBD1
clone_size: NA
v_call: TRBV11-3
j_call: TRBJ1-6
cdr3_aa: CASSLTTGSPLHF
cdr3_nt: TGTGCCAGCAGTTTAACGACAGGGTCACCCCTCCACTTT

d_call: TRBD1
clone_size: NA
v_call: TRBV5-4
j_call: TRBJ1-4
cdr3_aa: CASSDGTGDEKLFF
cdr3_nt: TGTGCCAGCAGCGATGGGACAGGAGATGAAAAACTGTTTTTT

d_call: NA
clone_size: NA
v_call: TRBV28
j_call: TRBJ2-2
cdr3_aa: CASSDRLPGTGELFF
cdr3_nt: TGTGCCAGCAGTGACAGGCTACCGGGGACCGGGGAGCTGTTTTTT

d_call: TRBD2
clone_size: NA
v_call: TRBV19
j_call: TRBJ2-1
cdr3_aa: CASSTGLAAYNEQFF
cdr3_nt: TGTGCCAGTAGTACGGGACTAGCGGCCTACAATGAGCAGTTCTTC

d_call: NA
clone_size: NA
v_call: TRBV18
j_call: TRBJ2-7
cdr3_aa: CASSSQGYEQYF
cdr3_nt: TGTGCCAGCTCATCGCAGGGGTACGAGCAGTACTTC

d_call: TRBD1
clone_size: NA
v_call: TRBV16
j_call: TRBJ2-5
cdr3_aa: CASSKDRASETQYF
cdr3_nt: TGTGCCAGCAGCAAAGACAGGGCAAGCGAGACCCAGTACTTC

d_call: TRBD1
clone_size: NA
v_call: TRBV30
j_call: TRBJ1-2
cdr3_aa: CAWSALLGQGSGYTF
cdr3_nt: TGTGCCTGGAGTGCGCTGTTGGGACAGGGGTCTGGCTACACCTTC

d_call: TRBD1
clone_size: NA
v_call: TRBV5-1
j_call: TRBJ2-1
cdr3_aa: CASSPTGTINEQFF
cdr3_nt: TGCGCCAGCAGTCCGACAGGGACAATAAATGAGCAGTTCTTC

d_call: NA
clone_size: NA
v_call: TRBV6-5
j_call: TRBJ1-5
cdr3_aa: CASSYLEGQPQHF
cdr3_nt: TGTGCCAGCAGTTACCTTGAGGGTCAGCCCCAGCATTTT

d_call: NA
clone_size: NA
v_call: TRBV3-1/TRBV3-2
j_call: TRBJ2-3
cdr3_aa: CASSRQGTADTQYF
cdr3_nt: TGTGCCAGCAGCCGTCAGGGTACCGCAGATACGCAGTATTTT

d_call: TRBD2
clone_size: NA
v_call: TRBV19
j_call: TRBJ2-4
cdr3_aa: CASSIGGDSGIQYF
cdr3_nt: TGTGCCAGTAGTATCGGGGGGGACTCGGGCATTCAGTACTTC

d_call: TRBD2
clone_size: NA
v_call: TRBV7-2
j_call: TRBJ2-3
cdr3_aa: CASSLALIAGGRTDTQYF
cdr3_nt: TGTGCCAGCAGCTTAGCCCTGATAGCGGGAGGAAGAACAGATACGCAGTATTTT